The clone carrying this T cell receptor (beta chain) was counted only a few times. These data come from a study of blood T cell repertoires in COVID-19. Study overall: Symptom resolution, clearance, or two negative PCRs marked donors in Cohort 3 as recovered.

As processed by the authors: Estimation of nucleated cell counts was performed using reference gene primer amplification. TCRdb's copy holds only in-frame clones and misses some; the assay was immunoSEQ multiplex PCR. V, J and clone size are taken as reported in that table, and D and trimming were inferred from the DNA itself. The data show more than 120,000 clones, about 80% seen once. Allocation to cohorts depended on clinical history reported by the participants. This CDR3 has 15 amino acids. Trimming took 3 bases from V and 3 from J, leaving 12 bases between them. Germline CDR1 and CDR2: MGHRA and YSYEKL.

This sequence originates from a man aged 50 or older in a cohort exposed to, infected with or recovered from COVID-19 (not recorded which). The sample comprised PBMCs or T cells enriched from blood (not recorded which). The chain recombines TRBV4-1 with TRBJ2-1; TRBD2 might be the D (5 bases). CDR3 nucleotides: TGCGCCAGCAGCCATGGGGTCGGGGTCTACAATGAGCAGTTCTTC. It encodes CASSHGVGVYNEQFF.